This T cell receptor (beta chain) was recorded in a study of blood T cell repertoires in COVID-19. Study overall: The study drew acute and convalescent COVID-19 samples from the United States, Italy and Spain. T cells, B-cell-depleted T cells, or PBMCs provided the cDNA or gDNA that served as material.

TCRdb keeps only in-frame clones here, not all; method: immunoSEQ multiplex PCR. Of 200,000 or so clones in the sample, under 90% are singletons; the top ten hold roughly a fifth. Germline V CDR1 and CDR2: LNHNV, YYDKDF (reference sequence). The ends were cut back, 0 bases at V and 7 bases at J, with 7 bases in the middle. The CDR3 extends over 13 amino acids. Sequencing used peripheral blood. The rearrangement uses TRBV15 and TRBJ2-1; unclear D gene. This receptor was obtained from a human donor in a cohort sampled during active COVID-19. The CDR3 reads CATSRDNGNEQFF. CDR3 nucleotide sequence: TGTGCCACCAGCAGAGATAACGGGAATGAGCAGTTCTTC. The entire variable domain, with the rest obtained from reference TRBV15 and TRBJ2-1, is as follows: DAMVIQNPRYQVTQFGKPVTLSCSQTLNHNVMYWYQQKSSQAPKLLFHYYDKDFNNEADTPDNFQSRRPNTSFCFLDIRSPGLGDTAMYLCATSRDNGNEQFFGPGTRLTVL.